These 9 T cell receptor beta chains were all obtained from the same sample, sequenced in a study of shared clonotypes between healthy human individuals. The repertoire was sequenced with immunoSEQ multiplex PCR; TCRdb's copy has only in-frame clones and lacks some. The sample shows about 110,000 clones, 68% of them seen only once. Sequencing was done on a sample of memory CD8+ T cells sorted from blood. The subset denotes: CD45RO+ cells pooled with CCR7-negative TemRA cells. Receptor source: a woman in her twenties or thirties in good health.

The chain combines TRBV28 with TRBJ1-2; D perhaps matches TRBD1 (6 bases). The germline gives CDR1 MDHEN, CDR2 SYDVKM. V lost 6 bases and J lost 0, with 11 bases in between. CDR3 length equals 14 residues. This CDR3 reads CASRSQGANYGYTF. For the CDR3, the DNA is TGTGCCAGCAGATCACAGGGCGCTAACTATGGCTACACCTTC.

V is TRBV5-1 and J is TRBJ1-2, with D possibly being TRBD1 (6 bases). This CDR3 spans 11 amino acids. Germline V gene lookup returns CDR1 SGHRS and CDR2 YFSETQ. V dropped 6 bases and J dropped 10 bases, with 13 bases sitting between them. For the CDR3, the DNA is TGCGCCAGCACGTACGCAGGGGTCTACACCTTC. Amino acids: CASTYAGVYTF.

This chain uses TRBV30 with TRBJ2-2; no firm D call. The germline V and J ends were trimmed by 5 bases and 4 bases, with 5 bases remaining between them. The length of the CDR3 is 11 residues. Germline V CDR1 and CDR2: GTSNPN, SVGIG (reference sequence). The CDR3 reads CAWSLTGELFF. CDR3 nucleotide sequence: TGTGCCTGGTCTCTCACCGGGGAGCTGTTTTTT.

This clone was picked up one time. The V gene is TRBV4-2, the J gene TRBJ1-2; 12 positions agree with TRBD1. CDR1 and CDR2 (germline): LGHNA, YNFKEQ. The V and J ends lost 4 bases and 4 bases, in that order; junction bases with no gene match: 7. The CDR3 spans 16 residues. The CDR3 nucleotides read TGTGCCAGCAGCCGGGGACAGGGGGCGCTCCCCTATGGCTACACCTTC. Protein sequence: CASSRGQGALPYGYTF.

V usage is TRBV6-1 and J usage is TRBJ2-7, with 7 bases that match TRBD2. Trimming took 1 base from V and 3 from J; bases not matched to a gene: 6. The CDR3 extends over 15 amino acids. Germline values: CDR1 MNHNS, CDR2 SASEGT. The CDR3 coding sequence is TGTGCCAGCAGTGAAGGAACAGCGGGACTCTACGAGCAGTACTTC. Its protein product is CASSEGTAGLYEQYF.

This clone was picked up a small number of times. The chain couples TRBV18 to TRBJ2-7; D uncertain. V lost 0 bases and J 4 bases, leaving 10 bases between the germline ends. In germline, CDR1 is KGHSH, CDR2 LQKENI. The CDR3 length is 14 residues. This chain's CDR3 is CASSPPAGSYEQYF. CDR3 coding DNA: TGTGCCAGCTCACCACCTGCCGGTTCTTACGAGCAGTACTTC.

The V gene is TRBV5-4, the J gene TRBJ2-7, with D possibly matching TRBD1 (6 bases). Deletions cut 3 bases from V and 1 base from J, with 11 bases between. Germline CDR1 SGHNT, CDR2 YYREEE (reference sequence). The CDR3 spans 14 residues. CDR3 sequence: CASSSRGLSYEQYF. The CDR3 DNA sequence: TGTGCCAGCAGCTCCAGGGGCCTGTCCTACGAGCAGTACTTC.

The chain uses TRBV9 and TRBJ2-3; tentative D call: TRBD2 (7 bases). The CDR3 runs to 20 residues. The germline V and J ends were trimmed by 0 bases and 2 bases, with 25 bases remaining between them. Germline values: CDR1 SGDLS, CDR2 YYNGEE. This CDR3 is CASSVAHTGGARPFTDTQYF. The CDR3 nucleotides are TGTGCCAGCAGCGTAGCCCATACGGGGGGCGCGAGACCTTTCACAGATACGCAGTATTTT. Drawing the rest from reference TRBV9 and TRBJ2-3, the complete variable domain is DSGVTQTPKHLITATGQRVTLRCSPRSGDLSVYWYQQSLDQGLQFLIQYYNGEERAKGNILERFSAQQFPDLHSELNLSSLELGDSALYFCASSVAHTGGARPFTDTQYFGPGTRLTVL.

This clone was seen ten or more times. This likely came from a read error, as a far larger clone is one base away. The gene calls are TRBV1 and TRBJ2-7; the DNA was not used to check the table's D call, TRBD2. TRBV1 is a listed pseudogene. The CDR3 covers 16 residues. The CDR3 coding sequence is TGCACCAGCAGCCAAGGACTAGCGGTTTCATCCTACGAGCAGTACTTC. Translation gives CTSSQGLAVSSYEQYF.